This T cell receptor (beta chain) was recovered during a study of PD-L1 blockade in urothelial cancer. Study at large: Atezolizumab 1,200 mg was given intravenously every 3 weeks, starting 2014. Males with bladder-origin urothelial cancer constituted about 85% of the roughly 30 patients. Blood was subjected to analysis at 3 weeks (second dose) and 6 weeks following treatment start.

Germline V CDR1 and CDR2: SNHLY, FYNNEI. V was clipped by 6 bases and J by 0 bases; unmatched bases: 4. This CDR3 is 15 amino acids long. Time point denoted: peripheral blood 6 weeks after treatment start. Each individual provided 1 to 8 samples (taken pretreatment and on-treatment). Sequencing used immunoSEQ multiplex PCR; TCRdb keeps in-frame clones, though not all of them. The sample yields tens of thousands of clones, roughly 90% seen once. V is TRBV2 and J is TRBJ2-7, with 11 bases fitting TRBD2. Source: PBMCs, taken around atezolizumab (anti-PD-L1) treatment. The TCR sequence derives from a woman over 75 with urothelial cancer. The CDR3 region is CASRGTSGFSYEQYF. Here the CDR3 DNA reads TGTGCCAGCAGGGGGACTAGCGGATTCTCCTACGAGCAGTACTTC.